This T cell receptor (beta chain) came from a study of Graves' ophthalmopathy and Graves' hyperthyroidism. For repertoire sequencing, the TCR beta CDR3 regions were amplified from RNA transcripts. Second-round multiplex PCR came after a first-round RT-PCR that employed HTBI primers. Via MiXCR, TCRdb re-called the multiplex PCR reads, giving one row per CDR3 protein. The data hold 500,000 to 800,000 distinct CDR3 sequences, with more than 40% observed a single time. This clonotype was seen repeatedly, ten times or more. The CDR3 spans 14 residues. Trimming took 0 bases from V and 4 from J, leaving 9 bases between them. From germline, CDR1 is MGHRA and CDR2 YSYEKL.

The chain links TRBV4-1 to TRBJ2-5; D uncertain. This receptor was taken from an adult man with Graves' ophthalmopathy. The material sequenced was peripheral blood. In nucleotides, the CDR3 is TGCGCCAGCAGCCAAGATGGGATTCGAGAGACCCAGTACTTC. Encoded protein: CASSQDGIRETQYF.